This is a list of T cell receptor beta chains from one sample in a study of PD-1 blockade in classical Hodgkin lymphoma. The table came from immunoSEQ multiplex PCR; TCRdb's copy has only in-frame clones and leaves some out. The sample lists under 30,000 clones; about 88% were seen once. The material was CD4+ T cells from blood, obtained before the fourth cycle of nivolumab. These receptors were obtained from a human donor with classical Hodgkin lymphoma. CDR3s include the opening cysteine and the closing phenylalanine or tryptophan. D genes are given only for firm matches. Clone size, where shown, is once, few, many, or a class for clones that have expanded.

d_gene: .
v_gene: TRBV15
j_gene: TRBJ2-3
abundance: .
CDR3nt: TGTGCCACCAGCAGAGATGGTCGGGATACGCAGTATTTT
CDR3aa: CATSRDGRDTQYF

d_gene: .
v_gene: TRBV28
j_gene: TRBJ1-2
abundance: .
CDR3nt: TGTGCCAGCAGGAATACGCAGGGGACCTATGGCTACACCTTC
CDR3aa: CASRNTQGTYGYTF

d_gene: TRBD2
v_gene: TRBV4-2
j_gene: TRBJ2-5
abundance: .
CDR3nt: TGTGCCAGCAGCCAAGCCCTCACTAGCGGGAAGGCTCAAGAGACCCAGTACTTC
CDR3aa: CASSQALTSGKAQETQYF

d_gene: .
v_gene: TRBV18
j_gene: TRBJ1-6
abundance: .
CDR3nt: TGTGCCAGCTCACCACGAAATGGGGAGTATAATTCACCCCTCCACTTT
CDR3aa: CASSPRNGEYNSPLHF

d_gene: TRBD2
v_gene: TRBV28
j_gene: TRBJ2-3
abundance: .
CDR3nt: TGTGCCAGCCAAACTAGCGGGAGCATTGATACGCAGTATTTT
CDR3aa: CASQTSGSIDTQYF

d_gene: .
v_gene: TRBV2
j_gene: TRBJ2-7
abundance: .
CDR3nt: TGTGCCAGCAGTGGTAACAGGGCTTCCTACGAGCAGTACTTC
CDR3aa: CASSGNRASYEQYF

d_gene: .
v_gene: TRBV5-1
j_gene: TRBJ2-1
abundance: .
CDR3nt: TGCGCCAGCAGAGAAGGGGGTTCATACAATGAGCAGTTCTTC
CDR3aa: CASREGGSYNEQFF

d_gene: .
v_gene: TRBV27
j_gene: TRBJ1-3
abundance: .
CDR3nt: TGTGCCAGCAGTTTATCCCTATCGGGATCCGGAAACACCATATATTTT
CDR3aa: CASSLSLSGSGNTIYF

d_gene: .
v_gene: TRBV7-2
j_gene: TRBJ2-6
abundance: .
CDR3nt: TGTGCCAGCAGCAGCGCGGGTAGTGGGGCCAACGTCCTGACTTTC
CDR3aa: CASSSAGSGANVLTF

d_gene: .
v_gene: TRBV6-5
j_gene: TRBJ1-2
abundance: .
CDR3nt: TGTGCCAGCGGCACGGACCGTTCGGGCTATGGCTACACCTTC
CDR3aa: CASGTDRSGYGYTF

d_gene: TRBD1
v_gene: TRBV7-9
j_gene: TRBJ2-2
abundance: .
CDR3nt: TGTGCCAGCAGATCCGGGACAGGGCTCACCGGGGAGCTGTTTTTT
CDR3aa: CASRSGTGLTGELFF

d_gene: TRBD1
v_gene: TRBV6-1
j_gene: TRBJ1-2
abundance: few
CDR3nt: TGTGCCAGCAGTGAGAGACAGGGTAACTATGGCTACACCTTC
CDR3aa: CASSERQGNYGYTF

d_gene: .
v_gene: TRBV10-3
j_gene: TRBJ1-2
abundance: .
CDR3nt: TGTGCCACCGGTTCGTATGGCTACACCTTC
CDR3aa: CATGSYGYTF

d_gene: .
v_gene: TRBV18
j_gene: TRBJ2-5
abundance: once
CDR3nt: TGTGCCAGCTCACCGTTGCTAGCGAGCCAAGAGACCCAGTACTTC
CDR3aa: CASSPLLASQETQYF

d_gene: .
v_gene: TRBV18
j_gene: TRBJ2-6
abundance: .
CDR3nt: TGTGCCAGCTCACCACCGGGCGCTATGGTCTCTGGGGCCAACGTCCTGACTTTC
CDR3aa: CASSPPGAMVSGANVLTF

d_gene: .
v_gene: TRBV6-5
j_gene: TRBJ1-4
abundance: .
CDR3nt: TGTGCCAGCAGCCCGACTGGGGACAATGAAAAACTGTTTTTT
CDR3aa: CASSPTGDNEKLFF

d_gene: .
v_gene: TRBV28
j_gene: TRBJ2-2
abundance: .
CDR3nt: TGTGCCAGCAGTTCATCCTGGACTCCGAACACCGGGGAGCTGTTTTTT
CDR3aa: CASSSSWTPNTGELFF

d_gene: TRBD1
v_gene: TRBV10-3
j_gene: TRBJ1-1
abundance: .
CDR3nt: TGTGCCATCACCGGGACAGAGGGTGAAGCTTTCTTT
CDR3aa: CAITGTEGEAFF

d_gene: TRBD2
v_gene: TRBV10-1
j_gene: TRBJ2-7
abundance: .
CDR3nt: TGCGCCAGCAGTGAGAAGTATAGCGGGCGGGCCATTCCCTACGAGCAGTACTTC
CDR3aa: CASSEKYSGRAIPYEQYF

d_gene: TRBD1
v_gene: TRBV9
j_gene: TRBJ2-1
abundance: .
CDR3nt: TGTGCCAGCAGCCCCCGGGGACAGGGGGGATACAATGAGCAGTTCTTC
CDR3aa: CASSPRGQGGYNEQFF

d_gene: TRBD2
v_gene: TRBV28
j_gene: TRBJ2-7
abundance: .
CDR3nt: TGTGCCAGCGGCGCGGGAGGGCCTACCTACGAGCAGTACTTC
CDR3aa: CASGAGGPTYEQYF

d_gene: TRBD1
v_gene: TRBV5-6
j_gene: TRBJ2-7
abundance: .
CDR3nt: TGTGCCAGCAGCTTGAGGGACAGGTTCTACGAGCAGTACTTC
CDR3aa: CASSLRDRFYEQYF

d_gene: TRBD1
v_gene: TRBV28
j_gene: TRBJ2-1
abundance: .
CDR3nt: TGTGCCAGCAGTACGACAGGGAGCAATGAGCAGTTCTTC
CDR3aa: CASSTTGSNEQFF

d_gene: TRBD2
v_gene: TRBV28
j_gene: TRBJ2-7
abundance: .
CDR3nt: TGTGCCAGCAGTTTAGTGACTAGCGGGGCTTCCTACGAGCAGTACTTC
CDR3aa: CASSLVTSGASYEQYF

d_gene: .
v_gene: TRBV6-1
j_gene: TRBJ1-2
abundance: .
CDR3nt: TGTGCCAGCACCGGAGACAGTAACTATGGCTACACCTTC
CDR3aa: CASTGDSNYGYTF

d_gene: .
v_gene: TRBV4-1
j_gene: TRBJ2-7
abundance: .
CDR3nt: TGCGCCAGCAGCCAAGTACGAGGGGCTCCCTACGAGCAGTACTTC
CDR3aa: CASSQVRGAPYEQYF

d_gene: .
v_gene: TRBV20-1
j_gene: TRBJ2-7
abundance: .
CDR3nt: TGCAGTGCTAGAGGCCGGGAGCAGTACTTC
CDR3aa: CSARGREQYF

d_gene: TRBD1
v_gene: TRBV27
j_gene: TRBJ2-5
abundance: .
CDR3nt: TGTGCCAGCAGTTACAGGGGGCTAGAGACCCAGTACTTC
CDR3aa: CASSYRGLETQYF

d_gene: .
v_gene: TRBV5-8
j_gene: TRBJ1-5
abundance: .
CDR3nt: TGTGCCAGCAGCTTAGAGGGACTTCCCCAGCCCCAGCATTTT
CDR3aa: CASSLEGLPQPQHF

d_gene: .
v_gene: TRBV6-1
j_gene: TRBJ2-7
abundance: .
CDR3nt: TGTGCCAGCAGTGAATGGGGGGCGGCAAGCTCCTACGAGCAGTACTTC
CDR3aa: CASSEWGAASSYEQYF

d_gene: .
v_gene: TRBV18
j_gene: TRBJ2-1
abundance: .
CDR3nt: TGTGCCAGCTCACCCCTCGGACGATCCTACAATGAGCAGTTCTTC
CDR3aa: CASSPLGRSYNEQFF

d_gene: .
v_gene: TRBV5-4
j_gene: TRBJ1-4
abundance: .
CDR3nt: TGTGCCAGCAGCTTGGGGCTTTCCAATGAAAAACTGTTTTTT
CDR3aa: CASSLGLSNEKLFF

d_gene: .
v_gene: TRBV18
j_gene: TRBJ2-3
abundance: .
CDR3nt: TGTGCCAGCTCACCGTTCAGGGGAAGCACAGATACGCAGTATTTT
CDR3aa: CASSPFRGSTDTQYF

d_gene: .
v_gene: TRBV5-5
j_gene: TRBJ2-2
abundance: once
CDR3nt: TGTGCCAGCAGCTGGCGAGGGTCTACCGGGGAGCTGTTTTTT
CDR3aa: CASSWRGSTGELFF

d_gene: TRBD1
v_gene: TRBV2
j_gene: TRBJ2-5
abundance: .
CDR3nt: TGTGCCAGGGGACAGGGCGCAGAGACCCAGTACTTC
CDR3aa: CARGQGAETQYF

d_gene: .
v_gene: TRBV5-1
j_gene: TRBJ2-1
abundance: .
CDR3nt: TGCGCCAGCAGCTTGGACGGGGGGACACGCGAGCAGTTCTTC
CDR3aa: CASSLDGGTREQFF

d_gene: .
v_gene: TRBV4-1
j_gene: TRBJ1-4
abundance: .
CDR3nt: TGCGCCAGCAGCCAAGACCCTCCCGACAGACCTCATAATGAAAAACTGTTTTTT
CDR3aa: CASSQDPPDRPHNEKLFF

d_gene: .
v_gene: TRBV23-1
j_gene: TRBJ2-7
abundance: .
CDR3nt: TGCGCCAGCCATGGGAGGAGGTCCGAGAGTCTCTACGAGCAGTACTTC
CDR3aa: CASHGRRSESLYEQYF

d_gene: .
v_gene: TRBV28
j_gene: TRBJ2-7
abundance: .
CDR3nt: TGTGCCGCTGGGGTAGCCTACGAGCAGTACTTC
CDR3aa: CAAGVAYEQYF

d_gene: .
v_gene: TRBV2
j_gene: TRBJ1-5
abundance: .
CDR3nt: TGTGCCAGCGACGACGGTTACAATCAGCCCCAGCATTTT
CDR3aa: CASDDGYNQPQHF

d_gene: .
v_gene: TRBV7-9
j_gene: TRBJ1-6
abundance: few
CDR3nt: TGTGCCAGCAGCCCCGGGGGAGCGGGGATTTCACCCCTCCACTTT
CDR3aa: CASSPGGAGISPLHF

d_gene: .
v_gene: TRBV2
j_gene: TRBJ2-1
abundance: .
CDR3nt: TGTGCCAGCAGCCGTAGCGGATACAATGAGCAGTTCTTC
CDR3aa: CASSRSGYNEQFF

d_gene: .
v_gene: TRBV7-7
j_gene: TRBJ2-1
abundance: .
CDR3nt: TGTGCCAGCAGCTTCAGGGGGGCGGGTGATGAGCAGTTCTTC
CDR3aa: CASSFRGAGDEQFF

d_gene: TRBD2
v_gene: TRBV7-2
j_gene: TRBJ2-3
abundance: .
CDR3nt: TGTGCCAGCAGCCGTAGCGGGGGAGATTATTTT
CDR3aa: CASSRSGGDYF

d_gene: .
v_gene: TRBV6-1
j_gene: TRBJ1-6
abundance: few
CDR3nt: TGTGCCAGCAGTGAGAGAGAGCGCAATTCACCCCTCCACTTT
CDR3aa: CASSERERNSPLHF

d_gene: .
v_gene: TRBV10-3
j_gene: TRBJ2-2
abundance: .
CDR3nt: TGTGCCATCAGTCCCAGGGGAAACACCGGGGAGCTGTTTTTT
CDR3aa: CAISPRGNTGELFF

d_gene: .
v_gene: TRBV5-4
j_gene: TRBJ2-1
abundance: .
CDR3nt: TGTGCCAGCAGCTTGGGGGGAGTGGGCTCCTACAATGAGCAGTTCTTC
CDR3aa: CASSLGGVGSYNEQFF

d_gene: .
v_gene: TRBV5-1
j_gene: TRBJ1-6
abundance: .
CDR3nt: TGCGCCAGCAGCTTGGACACAGGGTCCAATTCACCCCTCCACTTT
CDR3aa: CASSLDTGSNSPLHF

d_gene: TRBD1
v_gene: TRBV4-1
j_gene: TRBJ2-4
abundance: .
CDR3nt: TGCGCCAGCAGCCAGGGAAGGGGGCTCGGCATTCAGTACTTC
CDR3aa: CASSQGRGLGIQYF

d_gene: .
v_gene: TRBV30
j_gene: TRBJ2-2
abundance: .
CDR3nt: TGTGCCTGGAGTTCGGGACGGGGAACGAACACCGGGGAGCTGTTTTTT
CDR3aa: CAWSSGRGTNTGELFF

d_gene: .
v_gene: TRBV29-1
j_gene: TRBJ2-3
abundance: .
CDR3nt: TGCAGCGTGAGCCCGCCGGTCAGCACAGATACGCAGTATTTT
CDR3aa: CSVSPPVSTDTQYF

d_gene: TRBD1
v_gene: TRBV28
j_gene: TRBJ2-7
abundance: .
CDR3nt: TGTGCCAGCTGGACAGGGGGCTCCTACGAGCAGTACTTC
CDR3aa: CASWTGGSYEQYF

d_gene: TRBD2
v_gene: TRBV5-1
j_gene: TRBJ2-7
abundance: .
CDR3nt: TGCGCCAGCAGCTGGGGACTAGCGGGAGGCTACGAGCAGTACTTC
CDR3aa: CASSWGLAGGYEQYF

d_gene: .
v_gene: TRBV28
j_gene: TRBJ2-2
abundance: .
CDR3nt: TGTGCCAGCAGTTACCTTAGGTCCGGGGAGCTGTTTTTT
CDR3aa: CASSYLRSGELFF